Below are 8 T cell receptor beta chains sequenced from a single sample in a study of T cell repertoires in cytomegalovirus infection. These receptors' antigens are unknown. From the reads, TCRdb called clonotypes with MiXCR, one entry per CDR3 protein. The sample yields 110,000 or so distinct CDR3 sequences, 30% to 35% seen once. Sequences were derived from CD8+ T cells from cultured PBMCs, sampled from culture after CMV antigen stimulation. These receptors came from a human donor in good health (CMV status not recorded). Some clones in this sample may be carry-over from other donors' samples.

The chain recombines TRBV10-3 with TRBJ2-1; TRBD1 matches 9 bases. The CDR3 is 14 amino acids. Trimming cost V 8 bases and J 7 bases; bases outside gene matches: 9. The germline CDR1 and CDR2 sequences are ENHRY and SYGVKD. The CDR3 nucleotides read TGTGCCATCCTAGGGACAGGGTATTGGAATGAGCAGTTCTTC. Translation gives CAILGTGYWNEQFF.

There are many counts of this clonotype. This chain joins TRBV6-2 or TRBV6-3 and TRBJ1-1; D is unresolved. Per germline, CDR1 MNHEY and CDR2 SVGEGT. This CDR3 is 14 amino acids long. The germline V and J ends were trimmed by 2 bases and 7 bases, with 14 bases remaining between them. CDR3 loop: CASSYLGRKSEAFF. The DNA for the CDR3 is TGTGCCAGCAGTTACCTTGGACGGAAGAGTGAAGCTTTCTTT.

This sequence joins TRBV7-2 and TRBJ2-2, with a weak D call TRBD1 (7 bases). There are 19 residues in the CDR3. Germline values: CDR1 SGHTA, CDR2 FQGNSA. Trimming removed 5 bases from V and 2 bases from J, with 24 bases in between. As DNA, the CDR3 is TGTGCCAGCAGCCAAGGCCCTGGGGGGTCAGGGGGTAACACCGGGGAGCTGTTTTTT. Translation gives CASSQGPGGSGGNTGELFF.

This clonotype was found a few times. V gene TRBV7-9 combines with J gene TRBJ2-7; 9 positions match TRBD1. Losses at the gene ends were 0 bases for V and 4 bases for J; bases not matched to a gene: 4. The germline CDR1 and CDR2 sequences are SEHNR and FQNEAQ (reference sequence). The CDR3 sequence is 15 residues long. The DNA for the CDR3 is TGTGCCAGCAGCTTAGCGCCGGGACAGGGTTACGAGCAGTACTTC. Translating it yields CASSLAPGQGYEQYF.

Ten or more counts support this clonotype. The chain couples TRBV12-3 or TRBV12-4 to TRBJ1-5, with TRBD1 matching 7 bases. This CDR3 region has 15 residues. The V segment lost 2 bases and the J segment 7 bases; nucleotides outside the gene matches: 8. The CDR3 region is CASSLSYRGGQPQHF. Written as DNA, the CDR3 is TGTGCCAGCAGTTTAAGTTACAGAGGGGGCCAGCCCCAGCATTTT.

In its sample, this clonotype was seen a few times. The J gene is TRBJ2-1, the V gene TRBV7-2; D possibly corresponds to TRBD2 (6 bases). Germline V CDR1 and CDR2: SGHTA, FQGNSA. V lost 5 bases, J lost 9 bases, and 11 bases lay in between. The CDR3 sequence is 12 residues long. The CDR3 DNA sequence: TGTGCCAGCAGCCTAGGGAGGCTTGAGCAGTTCTTC. Encoded protein: CASSLGRLEQFF. The full variable domain, its missing parts supplied by reference TRBV7-2 and TRBJ2-1, is GAGVSQSPSNKVTEKGKDVELRCDPISGHTALYWYRQSLGQGLEFLIYFQGNSAPDKSGLPSDRFSAERTGGSVSTLTIQRTQQEDSAVYLCASSLGRLEQFFGPGTRLTVL.

In this sample, this clonotype turned up a few times. The J gene is TRBJ2-7, the V gene TRBV7-9; no definite D call. Germline V gene data show CDR1 as SEHNR and CDR2 as FQNEAQ (reference sequence). V lost 5 bases and J 3 bases, leaving 8 bases between the germline ends. The CDR3 is made up of 12 amino acids. CDR3 amino acids: CASSLTFYEQYF. CDR3 nucleotides: TGTGCCAGCAGCCTCACTTTCTACGAGCAGTACTTC.

The chain links TRBV6-1 to TRBJ2-2; D remains unclear. Trimming took off 8 bases at V and 3 bases at J, with 13 bases between the two ends. Germline loops: CDR1 MNHNS, CDR2 SASEGT. The CDR3 covers 14 residues. The CDR3 DNA follows: TGTGCCAGCCCCCGACGTCAGGACACCGGGGAGCTGTTTTTT. It yields the protein CASPRRQDTGELFF.